The 15 T cell receptor beta chains reported below all come from one sample, sequenced in a study of radiation and T cells in renal cell carcinoma (TCRdb year 2020). Library preparation used the immunoSEQ multiplex PCR assay. The table comes from immuneACCESS by way of TCRdb, which keeps in-frame sequences with V and J called. Part of the clones is missing from these tables; in studies checked, under half for an unresolved V gene and the rest for unknown reasons. This sample is represented by about 130,000 clones; about four fifths of them were singletons. Of the sample, 5.8% is held by the ten largest clones. The label giving this sample's time point can be read as: blood 2 weeks post-SBRT. Per the publication, the treatment or condition label means: 15 Gy SBRT to primary tumor, nephrectomy 4 weeks later. Sequenced here: blood, sampled from a patient whose treatment included radiotherapy and nephrectomy. The receptors shown here come from a man between 45 and 60 years old with renal cell carcinoma.

The V gene is TRBV5-8, the J gene TRBJ1-1; tentatively, D is TRBD1 (6 bases). CDR1 and CDR2 from the germline V gene are SGHTS and YDEGEE. The CDR3 is made up of 13 amino acids. Deletions cut 1 base from V and 4 bases from J, with 8 bases between. CDR3 residues: CASSLQQGTEAFF. The CDR3 bases are TGTGCCAGCAGCTTGCAACAGGGCACTGAAGCTTTCTTT.

The rearrangement links TRBV5-6 to TRBJ1-5; 7 bases fit TRBD1. Germline-derived CDR1 and CDR2 are SGHDT and YYEEEE. V trimming: 3 bases; J trimming: 1 base; junction bases outside the gene matches: 10. The CDR3 covers 17 residues. The CDR3 DNA follows: TGTGCCAGCAGCTCCTGGAAAGGGGGCAGAAGCAATCAGCCCCAGCATTTT. Its protein product is CASSSWKGGRSNQPQHF.

The chain links TRBV7-8 to TRBJ2-5; D unclear. This CDR3 has 12 amino acids. Trimming left V 0 bases short and J 5 bases short, with 4 bases between. Germline V gene data show CDR1 as SGHVS and CDR2 as FQNEAQ. In DNA, the CDR3 is TGTGCCAGCAGCTTAGCGTACGAGACCCAGTACTTC. This gives the protein CASSLAYETQYF.

CDR3 sequence: CASSPSPTGPYNEQFF. The CDR3 nucleotides read TGCGCCAGCAGCCCCAGCCCAACCGGCCCCTACAATGAGCAGTTCTTC. The rearrangement joins TRBV4-1 to TRBJ2-1; D uncertain. V gave up 4 bases and J gave up 2 bases, with 15 bases separating them. The CDR3 contains 16 residues. Germline V CDR1 and CDR2: MGHRA, YSYEKL.

The V and J genes are TRBV5-1 and TRBJ1-4; D is unresolved. CDR1 is SGHRS, CDR2 YFSETQ, per germline. This CDR3 comprises 17 residues. The V and J ends lost 0 bases and 5 bases respectively, with 17 bases between them. CDR3 sequence (DNA): TGCGCCAGCAGCTTGGCCTTTCTCGGACGGAGGAATGAAAAACTGTTTTTT. This sequence encodes CASSLAFLGRRNEKLFF.

A word on this clone: A junction end diverges from the germline sequence, so it may reflect a read error. DNA for the CDR3: TGCCATTATCGCCGCCGGGGGGGATCGCCTAATTCACCCCTCCACTTT. Its protein product is CHYRRRGGSPNSPLHF. The V gene is TRBV7-9, the J gene TRBJ1-6, with D perhaps matching TRBD1 (5 bases). This CDR3 spans 16 amino acids. CDR1 and CDR2 (germline): SEHNR, FQNEAQ (reference sequence).

The V and J genes are TRBV5-1 and TRBJ2-2, with D perhaps assigned TRBD1 or TRBD2 (5 bases each). The CDR3 has 13 residues. In germline, CDR1 is SGHRS, CDR2 YFSETQ. The V gene lost 0 bases and the J gene lost 6 bases, with 6 bases spanning the gap. CDR3 residues: CASSLVGAGELFF. In nucleotides, the CDR3 is TGCGCCAGCAGCTTGGTGGGGGCCGGGGAGCTGTTTTTT.

This chain joins TRBV28 and TRBJ1-2; TRBD1 might be the D (6 bases). The V gene's germline CDR1 is MDHEN and CDR2 SYDVKM. This CDR3 is built from 14 residues. Trimming pared 7 bases from V and 4 bases from J, leaving 16 bases between. The CDR3 coding sequence is TGTGCCAGCACCATAGGGGGGGATAGCTATGGCTACACCTTC. Translating it yields CASTIGGDSYGYTF.

Turning to this clone: Relative to the germline gene, one junction end is altered; a read error may explain this. The chain is built from TRBV7-9 and TRBJ2-3, with 7 bases that match TRBD1. The CDR3 covers 13 residues. Germline lookup yields CDR1 SEHNR and CDR2 FQNEAQ (reference sequence). Here the CDR3 DNA reads TGTGCCAGCAGCCTTCTAGCAGGGGGACGCTTGTGTTTT. Its translation is CASSLLAGGRLCF. The whole variable domain, remainder taken from reference TRBV7-9 and TRBJ2-3, is DTGVSQNPRHKITKRGQNVTFRCDPISEHNRLYWYRQTLGQGPEFLTYFQNEAQLEKSRLLSDRFSAERPKGSFSTLEIQRTEQGDSAMYLCASSLLAGGRLCFGPGTRLTVL.

This chain uses TRBV4-1 with TRBJ2-5; a possible D gene is TRBD2 (7 bases). The CDR3 runs to 15 residues. CDR1 is MGHRA, CDR2 YSYEKL, per germline. V lost 2 bases and J 4 bases, leaving 14 bases between the germline ends. The CDR3 region has the DNA TGCGCCAGCAGCCAAAGTGGGAGGGGGGTAGAGACCCAGTACTTC. Its protein is CASSQSGRGVETQYF.

The chain joins TRBV30 to TRBJ2-5; no definite D call. Trimming stripped 3 bases from V and 5 bases from J, with 4 bases between. This CDR3 spans 10 amino acids. From germline, CDR1 is GTSNPN and CDR2 SVGIG (reference sequence). CDR3 amino acids: CAWSLETQYF. The CDR3 DNA follows: TGTGCCTGGAGCTTGGAGACCCAGTACTTC.

This chain connects TRBV2 to TRBJ2-7; D is undetermined. Germline V CDR1 and CDR2: SNHLY, FYNNEI. The CDR3 length is 14 residues. V lost 0 bases and J lost 4, with 10 bases in between. CDR3 coding DNA: TGTGCCAGCAGTGAAGCGGCCACCTTGTACGAGCAGTACTTC. Translated: CASSEAATLYEQYF.

This clone was seen more than once but under ten times. The chain uses TRBV5-8 and TRBJ1-1; D is unresolved. CDR3 length equals 13 residues. V lost 3 bases and J 5 bases, leaving 11 bases between the germline ends. CDR1 SGHTS and CDR2 YDEGEE come from the germline V gene. The CDR3 here is CASSSLDGTEAFF. The CDR3, as DNA: TGTGCCAGCAGCTCTCTCGATGGGACTGAAGCTTTCTTT.

A single count supports this clone. V is TRBV19 and J is TRBJ1-1; D is ambiguous. V was clipped by 3 bases and J by 1 base, with 9 bases between them. This CDR3 contains 14 residues. Germline V gene sequence: CDR1 LNHDA, CDR2 SQIVND (reference sequence). CDR3 in DNA: TGTGCCAGTAGTATGGAGCGTGGGAACACTGAAGCTTTCTTT. It translates to CASSMERGNTEAFF.

As concerns this clone: The same CDR3 arises from other DNA sequences in this sample as well. The chain joins TRBV5-1 to TRBJ2-7; 7 nucleotides agree with TRBD2. The CDR3 spans 15 residues. With V trimmed by 0 bases and J by 1 base, 4 bases remained unmatched. Germline-derived CDR1 and CDR2 are SGHRS and YFSETQ. CDR3 sequence (DNA): TGCGCCAGCAGCTTGGAAGCGGGACCATCCTACGAGCAGTACTTC. Translation: CASSLEAGPSYEQYF.